A selection of T cell receptor beta chains follows, all from one sample in a study of cytomegalovirus exposure and HLA in healthy donors. Data came from immunoSEQ multiplex PCR; TCRdb stores just in-frame clones and leaves some out. Among approximately 160,000 clones listed, approximately 81% were seen once. The specimen sequenced was PBMCs. Source of these receptors: a man between 25 and 39 years old in good health and CMV-seropositive. CDR3s include the opening cysteine and the closing phenylalanine or tryptophan. A D gene is named only where the DNA matches it firmly. Some rows mark clone size as missing; the rest say once, few, many or name a class of expanded clone.

clone_size d_call j_call v_call cdr3_nt cdr3_aa
. TRBD1 TRBJ2-7 TRBV6-1 TGTGCCAGCAGTTCGACAGGGGGGGCATACGAGCAGTACTTC CASSSTGGAYEQYF
. . TRBJ2-2 TRBV5-1 TGCGCCAGCAAGGCAGGCGCGAACACCGGGGAGCTGTTTTTT CASKAGANTGELFF
. TRBD2 TRBJ2-3 TRBV7-9 TGTGCCAGCAGCTTTAGCGGGGGGGCAGGAGATACGCAGTATTTT CASSFSGGAGDTQYF
. TRBD2 TRBJ2-1 TRBV19 TGTGCCAGTAGTCCAGGACTAGCGGGAGGGACCTACAATGAGCAGTTCTTC CASSPGLAGGTYNEQFF
. TRBD2 TRBJ2-1 TRBV9 TGTGCCAGCAACTATCCCAGCGGGGGGGCCTGGGAAGACAATGAGCAGTTCTTC CASNYPSGGAWEDNEQFF
. TRBD2 TRBJ2-5 TRBV6-5 TGTGCCAGCAGTTACTCGAGGCGGGGGGGCTTCAAGACCCAGTACTTC CASSYSRRGGFKTQYF
. TRBD2 TRBJ2-5 TRBV11-3 TGTGCCAGCAGCTTAAACCCGGGAGGAGTGGAGACCCAGTACTTC CASSLNPGGVETQYF
. TRBD1 TRBJ2-1 TRBV29-1 TGCAGCGTTGAAGAGACAGGGGAGGCTGAGCAGTTCTTC CSVEETGEAEQFF
few . TRBJ2-7 TRBV6-5 TGTGCCAGCACCCGTGGAGCAGGGTTTGGCGAGCAGTACTTC CASTRGAGFGEQYF
. . TRBJ1-2 TRBV6-1 TGTGCCAGCAGTGATAGATTGGTGGGTCAAGGGAGCCTTGGCTACACCTTC CASSDRLVGQGSLGYTF
. TRBD1 TRBJ2-3 TRBV7-9 TGTGCCAGCACCCAAAGGACAGGGGAGAAAGATACGCAGTATTTT CASTQRTGEKDTQYF
. . TRBJ2-1 TRBV10-1 TGCGCCAGCAGTGAGACCGTCGGTGAGCAGTTCTTC CASSETVGEQFF
. TRBD2 TRBJ2-7 TRBV4-1 TGCGCCAGCAGCCAAGAGGGAGCGGGAGTAGCCGAGCAGTACTTC CASSQEGAGVAEQYF
. TRBD2 TRBJ2-1 TRBV28 TGTGCCAGCAGAACTAGCGCCAGCTCCTACAATGAGCAGTTCTTC CASRTSASSYNEQFF
once . TRBJ1-3 TRBV2 TGTGCCAGCAGTGAGGATGCCAGGGCGAACACCATATATTTT CASSEDARANTIYF
. . TRBJ2-1 TRBV28 TGTGCCAGCAGTCTCCCAGACAATGAGCAGTTCTTC CASSLPDNEQFF
. TRBD1 TRBJ1-2 TRBV6-5 TGTGCCAGCACCAGGGACAGACATAACTATGGCTACACCTTC CASTRDRHNYGYTF
few . TRBJ2-1 TRBV12-5 TGTGCTAGTGCTTACCGTGGTTTGGAACCCTTAAGCGGAAAAAGCTCCTACAATGAGCAGTTCTTC CASAYRGLEPLSGKSSYNEQFF
. TRBD1 TRBJ2-4 TRBV2 TGTGCCAGCGGGGACAGCTTAGTAGCCAAAAACATTCAGTACTTC CASGDSLVAKNIQYF
. TRBD1 TRBJ1-5 TRBV28 TGTGCCAGCAGTTCGTACAGGGGGCCCAATCAGCCCCAGCATTTT CASSSYRGPNQPQHF
. . TRBJ2-2 TRBV7-6 TGTGCCAGCAGCTTAGTGTTACAGTCGAGCACCGGGGAGCTGTTTTTT CASSLVLQSSTGELFF
once TRBD2 TRBJ2-3 TRBV6-4 TGTGCCAGCAGCTATAGCGGGGGGTCTTCGGGAGATACGCAGTATTTT CASSYSGGSSGDTQYF
. . TRBJ1-2 TRBV9 TGTGCCAGCAGCGTAGGACTGACCGCCTTCGGTTACACCTTC CASSVGLTAFGYTF
. TRBD2 TRBJ2-5 TRBV29-1 TGCAGCGTTCTGAGCGGGGTCCAAGAGACCCAGTACTTC CSVLSGVQETQYF
. . TRBJ1-1 TRBV7-3 TGTGCCAGCAGCTTGGGCGCCCGCGTTATGAACACTGAAGCTTTCTTT CASSLGARVMNTEAFF
. TRBD1 TRBJ1-5 TRBV7-2 TGTGCCAGCAGCAACAGACAGGGTGGGCAGCCCCAGCATTTT CASSNRQGGQPQHF